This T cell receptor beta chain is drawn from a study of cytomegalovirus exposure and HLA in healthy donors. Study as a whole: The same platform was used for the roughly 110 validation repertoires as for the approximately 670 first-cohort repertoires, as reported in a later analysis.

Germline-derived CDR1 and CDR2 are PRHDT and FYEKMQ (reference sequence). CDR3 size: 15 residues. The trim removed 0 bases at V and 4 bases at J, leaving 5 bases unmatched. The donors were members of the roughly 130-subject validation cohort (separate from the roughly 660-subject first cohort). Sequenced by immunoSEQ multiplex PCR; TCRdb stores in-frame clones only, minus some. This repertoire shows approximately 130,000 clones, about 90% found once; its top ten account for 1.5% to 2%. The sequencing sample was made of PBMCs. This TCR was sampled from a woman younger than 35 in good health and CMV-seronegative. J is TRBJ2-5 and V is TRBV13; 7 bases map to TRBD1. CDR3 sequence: CASSLGQGELETQYF. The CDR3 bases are TGTGCCAGCAGCTTAGGTCAGGGGGAGTTAGAGACCCAGTACTTC.